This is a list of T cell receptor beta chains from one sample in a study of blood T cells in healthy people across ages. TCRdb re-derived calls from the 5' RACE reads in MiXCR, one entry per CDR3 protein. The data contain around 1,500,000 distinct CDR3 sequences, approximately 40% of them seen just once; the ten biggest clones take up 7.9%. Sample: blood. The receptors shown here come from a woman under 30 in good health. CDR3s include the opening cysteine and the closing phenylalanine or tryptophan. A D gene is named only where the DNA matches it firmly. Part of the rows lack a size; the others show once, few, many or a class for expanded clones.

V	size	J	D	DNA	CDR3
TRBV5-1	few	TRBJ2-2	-	TGCGCCAGCAGCCCGATGCTTTTGAACACCGGGGAGCTGTTTTTT	CASSPMLLNTGELFF
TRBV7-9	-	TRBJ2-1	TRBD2	TGTGCCAGCAGCTTTAGCGGGGGGTCCAATGAGCAGTTCTTC	CASSFSGGSNEQFF
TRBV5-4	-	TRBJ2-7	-	TGTGCCAGCAGCTTGGGAGGGTTCGACGAGCAGTACTTC	CASSLGGFDEQYF
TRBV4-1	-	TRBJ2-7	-	TGCGCCAGCAGCCAAGAGAGGATATCCTACGAGCAGTACTTC	CASSQERISYEQYF
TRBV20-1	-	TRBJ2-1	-	TGCAGTGCCGCGACGGGCCGTGGGGTATACAATGAGCAGTTCTTC	CSAATGRGVYNEQFF
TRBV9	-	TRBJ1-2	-	TGTGCCAGCAGCGCCCCGAGGGGAGGTCTAAACTATGGCTACACCTTC	CASSAPRGGLNYGYTF
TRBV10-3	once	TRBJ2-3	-	TGTGCCATCAGTGAGCAGGAGGGACTGATCACAGATACGCAGTATTTT	CAISEQEGLITDTQYF
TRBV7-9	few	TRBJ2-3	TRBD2	TGTGCCAGCAGCTTCGGGAGGACTAGCACAGATACGCAGTATTTT	CASSFGRTSTDTQYF
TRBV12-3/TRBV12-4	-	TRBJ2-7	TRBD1	TGTGCCAGCAGTTTAATTCTGGGACAGTATGCCTACGAGCAGTACTTC	CASSLILGQYAYEQYF
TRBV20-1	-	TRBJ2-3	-	TGCAGTGCCGGACCGACAGGGAGGACATTGGATACGCAGTATTTT	CSAGPTGRTLDTQYF
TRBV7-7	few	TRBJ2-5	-	TGTGCCAGCAGCTCCGGACGGATGAACCAAGAGACCCAGTACTTC	CASSSGRMNQETQYF
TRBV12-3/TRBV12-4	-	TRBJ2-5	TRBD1	TGTGCCAGCAGTAAAGGACAGGGGAGTGAGCAGTACTTC	CASSKGQGSEQYF
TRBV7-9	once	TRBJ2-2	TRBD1	TGTGCCAGCAGCAGGGACAGGGAATTCACCGGGGAGCTGTTTTTT	CASSRDREFTGELFF
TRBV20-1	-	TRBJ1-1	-	TGCAGTGCTAGAGGGGGCGGCGGTAGGTCTGAAGCTTTCTTT	CSARGGGGRSEAFF
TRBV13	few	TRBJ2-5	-	TGTGCCAGCAGCCCCCGCGTGGGGGCCCAGTACTTC	CASSPRVGAQYF
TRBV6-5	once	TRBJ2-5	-	TGTGCCAGCAGGGTTAGCGGCCAAGAGACCCAGTACTTC	CASRVSGQETQYF
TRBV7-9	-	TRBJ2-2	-	TGTGCCAGCAGCTTCGCGGTCGGGGAGCTGTTTTTT	CASSFAVGELFF